The clone carrying this TCR beta chain showed up just once. Its cognate antigen is unknown. The sample belongs to a study of T cells in Graves' hyperthyroidism and ophthalmopathy. Study outcomes and limitations: Most clonotypes expanded in thyroid above 0.001 were likewise present in blood.

Regions amplified from RNA transcripts were the TCR beta CDR3 regions. HTBI primers were employed in a first-round RT-PCR of the TCR CDR3. TCRdb reanalysed the multiplex PCR reads using MiXCR and keeps one entry per CDR3 protein. The table includes 600,000 to 650,000 distinct CDR3 sequences, around 21% detected once. Sequences were obtained from blood. This clonotype was obtained from a man aged 25 to 40 with Graves' ophthalmopathy.

CDR3 bases: TGTGCCTGGGAGGGGAACAATGAGCAGTTCTTC. As protein: CAWEGNNEQFF. V is TRBV7-9 and J is TRBJ2-1; 7 bases line up with TRBD2. V lost 11 bases to trimming and J lost 5 bases; unmatched junction nucleotides: 3. The germline V gene encodes CDR1 SEHNR and CDR2 FQNEAQ (reference sequence). The CDR3 spans 11 residues.